The 25 T cell receptor beta chains below all came from one sample that was sequenced in a study of blood T cell repertoires in COVID-19 (dated by TCRdb to 2019 to 2021). Library preparation employed the immunoSEQ multiplex PCR assay. In TCRdb, the immuneACCESS table is reduced to in-frame sequences with V and J assigned. These tables do not hold every clone; where another copy was compared, an unresolved V gene accounts for under half, and the others remain unexplained. This sample comprises around 250,000 clones, approximately 87% of them detected only once. The ten largest clones add up to 5.5% to 8% of the sample. The source material was peripheral blood. The receptors were gathered from a man in his fifties or sixties with acute or convalescent COVID-19.

J is TRBJ2-2 and V is TRBV27; a weak D match, TRBD2 (6 bases). V was clipped by 6 bases and J by 2 bases, with 22 bases between them. The CDR3 extends over 18 amino acids. Germline V CDR1 and CDR2: MNHEY, SMNVEV (reference sequence). The CDR3 region is CASSPYGGGTLNTGELFF. The CDR3, as DNA: TGTGCCAGCAGCCCTTATGGGGGAGGTACCCTAAACACCGGGGAGCTGTTTTTT.

The rearrangement joins TRBV5-6 to TRBJ2-4, with D possibly TRBD1 on 6 matching bases. Trimming shortened V by 0 bases and J by 8 bases, and 12 bases separated the two germline ends. This CDR3 is built from 14 residues. Germline loops: CDR1 SGHDT, CDR2 YYEEEE. CDR3 in DNA: TGTGCCAGCAGCTTGGAGCCGGGGACATACATTCAGTACTTC. Amino acids: CASSLEPGTYIQYF.

This chain connects TRBV3-1 (or the pseudogene TRBV3-2) to TRBJ2-7, with 7 bases that match TRBD1. The CDR3 length is 13 residues. In germline, CDR1 is LGHDT, CDR2 YNNKEL (reference sequence). V was pared by 6 bases and J by 2 bases, with 4 bases of the junction left unmatched. The CDR3 nucleotides are TGTGCCAGCAGGCCCGGGACAGCCTACGAGCAGTACTTC. Translating it yields CASRPGTAYEQYF.

This clone appeared a single time. The chain combines TRBV24-1 with TRBJ2-2; 14 bases agree with TRBD2. J was trimmed by 5 bases and V by 9 bases; bases with no gene match: 7. Germline CDR1 KGHDR, CDR2 SFDVKD. The CDR3 runs 16 residues. The DNA for the CDR3 is TGTGCCACCTCGGGACTAGCGGGAGTCGGGACCGGGGAGCTGTTTTTT. Translated: CATSGLAGVGTGELFF.

The chain recombines TRBV28 with TRBJ2-7; tentatively, D is TRBD1 (6 bases). The CDR3 is 11 amino acids. Trimming pared 11 bases from V and 2 bases from J, leaving 10 bases between. CDR1 is MDHEN, CDR2 SYDVKM, per germline. CDR3 residues: CAVGGTYEQYF. The CDR3 coding sequence is TGTGCCGTAGGGGGAACCTACGAGCAGTACTTC.

The rearrangement joins TRBV13 to TRBJ2-7; 7 positions agree with TRBD1. The CDR3 runs 16 residues. With V trimmed by 5 bases and J by 2 bases, 12 bases remained unmatched. Germline lookup yields CDR1 PRHDT and CDR2 FYEKMQ (reference sequence). This CDR3 reads CASSPYGQDATYEQYF. The CDR3 nucleotides read TGTGCCAGCAGCCCCTATGGACAGGATGCCACCTACGAGCAGTACTTC.

V gene TRBV30 combines with J gene TRBJ2-7; 14 nucleotides agree with TRBD2. CDR3 length: 15 residues. V lost 2 bases, J lost 5 bases, and 5 bases stayed unmatched. Per the germline V gene, CDR1 is GTSNPN and CDR2 is SVGIG (reference sequence). CDR3 sequence (DNA): TGTGCCTGGAGTACGGGACTAGCGGGAGAGCACGAGCAGTACTTC. This encodes CAWSTGLAGEHEQYF. Supplemented by reference TRBV30 and TRBJ2-7, the full variable domain reads SQTIHQWPATLVQPVGSPLSLECTVEGTSNPNLYWYRQAAGRGLQLLFYSVGIGQISSEVPQNLSASRPQDRQFILSSKKLLLSDSGFYLCAWSTGLAGEHEQYFGPGTRLTVT.

J is TRBJ2-7 and V is TRBV5-6; tentatively, D is TRBD1 (6 bases). CDR1 is SGHDT, CDR2 YYEEEE, per germline. The CDR3 covers 12 residues. V lost 1 base and J 6 bases, leaving 8 bases between the germline ends. CDR3 sequence (DNA): TGTGCCAGCAGCTTGCTCAGGGGCGAGCAGTACTTC. As protein: CASSLLRGEQYF.

This chain uses TRBV5-1 with TRBJ2-1; 13 bases fit TRBD2. Germline CDR1 reads SGHRS; CDR2 reads YFSETQ. This CDR3 has 17 residues. V lost 1 base, J lost 4 bases, and 5 bases stayed unmatched. The CDR3 loop is CASSLRRGLAGYNEQFF. In DNA, the CDR3 is TGCGCCAGCAGCTTGCGGCGGGGACTAGCGGGGTACAATGAGCAGTTCTTC.

The chain has TRBV5-1 and TRBJ1-1, with 9 nucleotides matching TRBD1. V trimming: 0 bases; J trimming: 5 bases; junction bases outside the gene matches: 5. Germline CDR1 is SGHRS and CDR2 is YFSETQ. CDR3 length: 15 amino acids. CDR3 bases: TGCGCCAGCAGCTTGGAGGGACAGGGTGGAACTGAAGCTTTCTTT. Translation: CASSLEGQGGTEAFF.

The gene calls are TRBV9 and TRBJ1-3; D unresolved. V was shortened by 4 bases and J by 3 bases, with 8 bases between the two germline ends. Germline V gene data show CDR1 as SGDLS and CDR2 as YYNGEE. This CDR3 comprises 13 residues. CDR3 in amino acids: CASSPPGGNTIYF. The CDR3 bases are TGTGCCAGCAGCCCACCGGGTGGAAACACCATATATTTT. Combining the CDR3 with reference TRBV9 and TRBJ1-3 gives the whole variable domain DSGVTQTPKHLITATGQRVTLRCSPRSGDLSVYWYQQSLDQGLQFLIQYYNGEERAKGNILERFSAQQFPDLHSELNLSSLELGDSALYFCASSPPGGNTIYFGEGSWLTVV.

J is TRBJ2-7 and V is TRBV30; D perhaps matches TRBD2 (5 bases). Germline V CDR1 and CDR2: GTSNPN, SVGIG (reference sequence). V dropped 1 base and J dropped 3 bases, with 19 bases sitting between them. CDR3 length equals 16 residues. CDR3 sequence reads: CAWSGGSTGSDYEQYF. The CDR3 DNA follows: TGTGCCTGGAGTGGTGGTTCTACGGGGTCAGACTACGAGCAGTACTTC.

This chain joins TRBV10-3 and TRBJ2-5, with unresolved D. Trimming shortened V by 4 bases and J by 2 bases, and 11 bases separated the two germline ends. In germline, CDR1 is ENHRY, CDR2 SYGVKD. This CDR3 is built from 14 residues. CDR3 region: CAISVGRGQETQYF. The CDR3 DNA follows: TGTGCCATCAGTGTCGGCAGAGGTCAAGAGACCCAGTACTTC.

The table lists this clone with a few counts. This chain uses TRBV7-9 with TRBJ1-4; D is undetermined. This CDR3 region has 11 residues. The V end was cut by 5 bases, the J end by 8 bases, with 6 bases between. Germline loops: CDR1 SEHNR, CDR2 FQNEAQ (reference sequence). The CDR3 loop reads CASSVQEKLFF. CDR3 coding DNA: TGTGCCAGCAGCGTCCAGGAAAAACTGTTTTTT.

In the case of this clone: At the DNA level, this CDR3 is encoded by other sequences in the same sample as well. CDR3 nucleotides: TGCGCCAGCAGCCAAGGGACTAGCGGAACATACGAGCAGTACTTC. Translation: CASSQGTSGTYEQYF. The chain couples TRBV4-3 to TRBJ2-7, with 10 bases fitting TRBD2. The CDR3 contains 15 residues. Unmatched junction bases numbered 4, after V lost 1 base and J lost 4 bases. Germline CDR1 reads LGHNA; CDR2 reads YSLEER.

The rearrangement joins TRBV30 to TRBJ1-2; no clear D gene. Per germline, CDR1 GTSNPN and CDR2 SVGIG (reference sequence). The ends were cut back, 2 bases at V and 1 base at J, with 5 bases in the middle. CDR3 length: 12 residues. CDR3 amino acids: CAWSTFNYGYTF. The CDR3, as DNA: TGTGCCTGGAGTACATTTAACTATGGCTACACCTTC.

This chain links TRBV6-5 with TRBJ2-5; perhaps TRBD2 as D (5 bases). The germline V and J ends were trimmed by 7 bases and 4 bases, with 13 bases remaining between them. Germline-derived CDR1 and CDR2 are MNHEY and SVGAGI. The CDR3 length is 13 residues. CDR3 bases: TGTGCCAGCACTGTTGGGCGGGCAGAGACCCAGTACTTC. This encodes CASTVGRAETQYF.

This clone was recorded only once. V is TRBV5-4 and J is TRBJ2-1, with a tentative D call TRBD2 (5 bases). V was pared by 3 bases and J by 7 bases, with 23 bases between. The CDR3 contains 17 residues. Germline CDR1 reads SGHNT; CDR2 reads YYREEE (reference sequence). The CDR3 protein is CASSSRRGPSSLNEQFF. For the CDR3, the DNA is TGTGCCAGCAGCTCCCGGCGTGGTCCTAGCTCCCTTAATGAGCAGTTCTTC.

This clone was seen only once. In nucleotides, the CDR3 is TGCGCCACCCAGGAGGGCGACGAGCAGTACTTC. This gives the protein CATQEGDEQYF. The chain employs TRBV5-1 and TRBJ2-7, with D possibly being TRBD2 (6 bases). The CDR3 is 11 amino acids. Germline CDR1 and CDR2: SGHRS and YFSETQ. Trimming removed 9 bases from V and 5 bases from J, with 12 bases in between.

The chain joins TRBV6-6 to TRBJ2-7; D is perhaps TRBD1 (6 bases). Germline values: CDR1 MNHNY, CDR2 SVGAGI (reference sequence). This CDR3 spans 15 amino acids. Between the trimmed V and J ends, which lost 5 bases and 2 bases, there was a span of 16 bases. DNA of the CDR3: TGTGCCAGCAGTACTCCCCGACAGGATCCCTACGAGCAGTACTTC. Translation: CASSTPRQDPYEQYF.

A remark on this clone: Other DNA variants within this sample encode the same CDR3. This sequence joins TRBV28 and TRBJ2-7; TRBD1 aligns across 10 bases. CDR1 and CDR2 from the germline V gene are MDHEN and SYDVKM. The V and J ends lost 2 bases and 1 base, in that order; junction bases with no gene match: 2. The CDR3 contains 15 residues. The CDR3, as DNA: TGTGCCAGCAGTTTACCGGGACAGGGGTCCTACGAGCAGTACTTC. Its translation is CASSLPGQGSYEQYF.

Points on this clone: The same CDR3 arises from other DNA sequences in this sample as well. The V gene is TRBV7-2, the J gene TRBJ2-2; 8 bases map to TRBD1. The germline CDR1 and CDR2 sequences are SGHTA and FQGNSA. The CDR3 length is 14 residues. With V trimmed by 3 bases and J by 7 bases, 4 bases remained unmatched. The CDR3 spells CASSLRQGSGELFF. CDR3 in DNA: TGTGCCAGCAGCTTGAGACAGGGGAGCGGGGAGCTGTTTTTT.

The chain combines TRBV6-2 or TRBV6-3 with TRBJ2-5; 9 nucleotides align to TRBD2. The CDR3 sequence is 16 residues long. The V and J ends lost 0 bases and 4 bases, in that order; junction bases with no gene match: 6. Germline-derived CDR1 and CDR2 are MNHEY and SVGEGT. CDR3: CASSYSSSGIGETQYF. In DNA form, the CDR3 reads TGTGCCAGCAGTTACTCCTCTAGCGGGATTGGAGAGACCCAGTACTTC.

The CDR3 protein is CASSPRGVLDNQPQHF. The CDR3 DNA reads TGTGCCAGCAGTCCCAGGGGGGTATTAGACAATCAGCCCCAGCATTTT. The chain combines TRBV27 with TRBJ1-5; 7 positions agree with TRBD1. CDR1 is MNHEY and CDR2 is SMNVEV in the germline V gene (reference sequence). J was trimmed by 3 bases and V by 5 bases; bases with no gene match: 10. This CDR3 spans 16 amino acids.

The chain carries TRBV27 and TRBJ2-3, with TRBD2 matching 9 bases. CDR3 size: 15 residues. Looked up from germline, CDR1 is MNHEY and CDR2 is SMNVEV (reference sequence). Trimming at V came to 3 bases and at J to 3 bases, leaving 4 bases not matched to a gene. The CDR3 spells CASSLGSGRTDTQYF. CDR3 DNA sequence: TGTGCCAGCAGTTTGGGAAGCGGGAGGACAGATACGCAGTATTTT.